Below are 32 T cell receptor beta chains sequenced from a single sample in a study of T cells after yellow fever vaccination. Via MiXCR, TCRdb re-called the 5' RACE reads, giving one row per CDR3 protein. The data show about 170,000 distinct CDR3 sequences, roughly 9.6% seen once. The specimen comprised CD8+ T cells sorted from PBMCs, sampled 15 days after the yellow fever booster vaccination. The source of these receptors is a man younger than 30 who received the YFV17D yellow fever vaccine.

This clonotype has a handful of counts. The chain carries TRBV4-1 and TRBJ2-2; 7 bases fit TRBD1. Germline CDR1 is MGHRA and CDR2 is YSYEKL. This CDR3 spans 14 amino acids. The junction had 4 bases not matched to a gene; V was cut back by 6 bases and J by 3 bases. This CDR3 is CASRQGMDTGELFF. For the CDR3, the DNA is TGCGCCAGCAGACAGGGGATGGACACCGGGGAGCTGTTTTTT.

The chain uses TRBV4-2 and TRBJ2-1; no firm D call. The V gene lost 0 bases and the J gene lost 3 bases, with 12 bases spanning the gap. There are 16 residues in the CDR3. CDR1 and CDR2 from the germline V gene are LGHNA and YNFKEQ. The CDR3: CASSQDGRQVYNEQFF. DNA for the CDR3: TGTGCCAGCAGCCAAGACGGCCGGCAGGTCTACAATGAGCAGTTCTTC.

The chain is built from TRBV7-8 and TRBJ1-2; D not certain. This CDR3 has 16 amino acids. Trimming removed 1 base at V and 0 bases at J, with 12 bases between. Germline V gives CDR1 SGHVS, CDR2 FQNEAQ. CDR3 bases: TGTGCCAGCAGCTTAGGCACAAAGTTGCCTAACTATGGCTACACCTTC. As protein: CASSLGTKLPNYGYTF.

CDR3 DNA sequence: TGTGCCAGCAGTTTAACCGGGTCTGGAGGTTACGAGCAGTACGTC. Translation: CASSLTGSGGYEQYV. The gene calls are TRBV27 and TRBJ2-7; a weak D match, TRBD2 (5 bases). Looked up from germline, CDR1 is MNHEY and CDR2 is SMNVEV (reference sequence). The length of the CDR3 is 15 residues. The ends were cut back, 2 bases at V and 4 bases at J, with 15 bases in the middle.

In its sample, this clonotype was seen a few times. V usage is TRBV6-6 and J usage is TRBJ2-6, with D perhaps matching TRBD1 or TRBD2 (5 bases each). Germline V gene sequence: CDR1 MNHNY, CDR2 SVGAGI (reference sequence). The CDR3 is made up of 17 amino acids. V was shortened by 10 bases and J by 4 bases, with 23 bases between the two germline ends. The CDR3 reads CAIEIRDGYGGANVLTF. DNA for the CDR3: TGTGCCATCGAGATCCGGGACGGATACGGCGGGGCCAACGTCCTGACTTTC.

This rearrangement joins TRBV27 to TRBJ2-7; a weak D match, TRBD1 (5 bases). The CDR3 is made up of 14 amino acids. V was cut by 3 bases and J by 2 bases, with 11 bases left in between. From germline, CDR1 is MNHEY and CDR2 SMNVEV (reference sequence). The CDR3 loop reads CASSFGADTYEQYF. The CDR3 coding sequence is TGTGCCAGCAGTTTTGGGGCAGACACCTACGAGCAGTACTTC.

The V gene is TRBV27, the J gene TRBJ1-1; 10 bases are shared with TRBD1. Germline lookup yields CDR1 MNHEY and CDR2 SMNVEV (reference sequence). The CDR3 has 15 residues. V was pared by 3 bases and J by 4 bases, with 5 bases of the junction left unmatched. CDR3 in DNA: TGTGCCAGCAGTTTCGGTGGACAGGGGGGCACTGAAGCTTTCTTT. Protein product: CASSFGGQGGTEAFF.

This clonotype was counted between two and nine times. The chain carries TRBV27 and TRBJ1-5; TRBD1 is a possible D gene (5 bases). V lost 5 bases and J 7 bases, leaving 15 bases between the germline ends. CDR1 MNHEY and CDR2 SMNVEV come from the germline V gene (reference sequence). The CDR3 loop spans 14 amino acids. The CDR3 loop is CASSPVGVGQPQHF. The CDR3 bases are TGTGCCAGCAGTCCGGTGGGGGTGGGACAGCCCCAGCATTTT.

V usage is TRBV29-1 and J usage is TRBJ2-7, with D perhaps matching TRBD2 (6 bases). The CDR3 loop spans 13 amino acids. The V gene's germline CDR1 is SQVTM and CDR2 ANQGSEA. Trimming cost V 5 bases and J 0 bases, with 11 bases left between them. This CDR3 reads CSVTDGSSYEQYF. The CDR3 nucleotides are TGCAGCGTTACCGACGGGAGCTCCTACGAGCAGTACTTC.

The chain couples TRBV5-1 to TRBJ2-1; 8 bases fit TRBD1. Germline V gene lookup returns CDR1 SGHRS and CDR2 YFSETQ. The CDR3 totals 15 residues. Trimming removed 1 base from V and 6 bases from J; junction bases left unmatched: 6. The CDR3 here is CASSLRYRGSNEQFF. The CDR3, as DNA: TGCGCCAGCAGCTTGCGGTACAGGGGGTCCAATGAGCAGTTCTTC.

This clonotype came up a few times. The chain employs TRBV10-3 and TRBJ2-2, with D unclear. Germline CDR1 and CDR2: ENHRY and SYGVKD. This CDR3 region has 15 residues. Trimming cost V 1 base and J 1 base, with 7 bases left between them. The CDR3 sequence is CAISEWQENTGELFF. The CDR3 bases are TGTGCCATCAGTGAGTGGCAGGAGAACACCGGGGAGCTGTTTTTT.

This sequence joins TRBV20-1 and TRBJ2-7, with 8 bases fitting TRBD1. CDR1 is DFQATT and CDR2 is SNEGSKA in the germline V gene (reference sequence). This CDR3 is 16 amino acids long. Unmatched junction bases numbered 10, after V lost 0 bases and J lost 3 bases. The CDR3 reads CSARDLAGTGIYEQYF. CDR3 nucleotides: TGCAGTGCTAGAGATCTGGCCGGGACAGGAATCTACGAGCAGTACTTC.

This sequence joins TRBV4-1 and TRBJ2-5, with D tentatively TRBD2 (5 bases). CDR3 length: 15 residues. Germline CDR1 and CDR2: MGHRA and YSYEKL. V was shortened by 0 bases and J by 6 bases, with 14 bases between the two germline ends. CDR3 loop: CASSQDGGGGQTQYF. The CDR3 DNA is TGCGCCAGCAGCCAAGATGGCGGAGGTGGGCAGACCCAGTACTTC.

V gene TRBV10-1 combines with J gene TRBJ2-3, with a weak D call TRBD2 (5 bases). V was pared by 2 bases and J by 2 bases, with 11 bases between. In germline, CDR1 is WNHNN, CDR2 SYGVQD (reference sequence). CDR3 length: 15 amino acids. CDR3 sequence reads: CASSEDGVVTDTQYF. The CDR3 DNA is TGCGCCAGCAGTGAGGACGGGGTCGTCACAGATACGCAGTATTTT.

This clonotype occurred a few times. The chain couples TRBV7-8 to TRBJ2-7, with 8 nucleotides matching TRBD1. The junction had 15 bases not matched to a gene; V was cut back by 4 bases and J by 4 bases. Germline assignment: CDR1 SGHVS and CDR2 FQNEAQ. CDR3 length equals 17 residues. The CDR3 reads CASSSDTGTGILYEQYF. The CDR3 coding sequence is TGTGCCAGCAGCTCCGACACAGGGACAGGCATACTTTACGAGCAGTACTTC.

The chain links TRBV4-3 to TRBJ2-7; D is ambiguous. CDR3 size: 14 residues. V shed 7 bases and J shed 3 bases, with 16 bases lying between them. Germline V lookup: CDR1 LGHNA, CDR2 YSLEER. This chain's CDR3 is CASNPVPGSYEQYF. CDR3 bases: TGCGCCAGCAACCCCGTCCCAGGCAGCTACGAGCAGTACTTC.

The chain uses TRBV12-3 or TRBV12-4 and TRBJ2-2; 9 bases map to TRBD2. The CDR3 runs 14 residues. V was clipped by 9 bases and J by 4 bases; unmatched bases: 6. CDR3 amino acids: CASIISGGTGELFF. CDR3 in DNA: TGTGCCAGTATTATTAGCGGGGGCACCGGGGAGCTGTTTTTT.

In its sample, this clonotype was seen many times. This sequence joins TRBV7-3 and TRBJ2-1; 8 nucleotides match TRBD1. Germline CDR1 is SGHTA and CDR2 is FQGTGA. This CDR3 contains 16 residues. J was trimmed by 8 bases and V by 5 bases; bases with no gene match: 14. This CDR3 is CASSPAPGQGNYEQFF. DNA for the CDR3: TGTGCCAGCAGCCCTGCGCCCGGACAGGGTAACTATGAGCAGTTCTTC.

The sample holds a few counts of this clonotype. The rearrangement joins TRBV6-2 or TRBV6-3 to TRBJ2-3; 13 bases agree with TRBD2. This CDR3 is 14 amino acids long. Germline-derived CDR1 and CDR2 are MNHEY and SVGEGT. J was trimmed by 3 bases and V by 10 bases; bases with no gene match: 4. CDR3 sequence (DNA): TGTGCCACCGAGGGACTAGCGGGGACAGATACGCAGTATTTT. Amino acid sequence: CATEGLAGTDTQYF.

The chain is built from TRBV4-2 and TRBJ2-5, with D perhaps matching TRBD1 or TRBD2 (5 bases each). Germline V CDR1 and CDR2: LGHNA, YNFKEQ. V lost 0 bases to trimming and J lost 9 bases, with 11 bases between them. This CDR3 region has 13 residues. The CDR3 is CASSQDSGTPQYF. In DNA, the CDR3 is TGTGCCAGCAGCCAAGATTCGGGGACGCCCCAGTACTTC.

The chain couples TRBV3-1 to TRBJ2-3, with D unresolved. Germline loops: CDR1 LGHDT, CDR2 YNNKEL (reference sequence). Trimming pared 4 bases from V and 0 bases from J, leaving 11 bases between. CDR3 length: 15 amino acids. The CDR3 spells CASSRRKFSTDTQYF. The CDR3, as DNA: TGTGCCAGCAGCCGTCGTAAGTTTAGCACAGATACGCAGTATTTT.

CDR3 amino acids: CASSQRTAPYNEQFF. Written as DNA, the CDR3 is TGCGCCAGCAGCCAAAGGACGGCCCCTTACAATGAGCAGTTCTTC. This chain uses TRBV23-1 with TRBJ2-1; D gene unclear. TRBV23-1 is flagged as an ORF with uncertain function. V lost 6 bases and J lost 4, with 16 bases in between. This CDR3 contains 15 residues.

This clonotype turned up a few times. The genes are TRBV7-9 and TRBJ2-7, with 9 positions matching TRBD1. Germline trimming cut 1 base from V and 2 bases from J; bases unmatched to any gene: 9. Germline CDR1 and CDR2: SEHNR and FQNEAQ (reference sequence). This CDR3 contains 17 residues. In DNA form, the CDR3 reads TGTGCCAGCAGCTTAGGTAACAGGGGGCACCAAACCTACGAGCAGTACGTC. This encodes CASSLGNRGHQTYEQYV.

A note on this clonotype: The junction departs from the called germline gene at one end, perhaps through a read error. This chain connects TRBV4-3 to TRBJ2-3; 7 bases map to TRBD2. This CDR3 contains 18 residues. The germline V gene encodes CDR1 LGHNA and CDR2 YSLEER. CDR3 sequence reads: CASSQGVWGGVGSDTLYF. CDR3 sequence (DNA): TGCGCCAGCAGCCAAGGAGTGTGGGGGGGGGTAGGGTCAGATACGCTGTATTTT.

This clonotype showed up just a few times. The chain employs TRBV7-9 and TRBJ2-3; the match to TRBD2 covers 8 bases. This CDR3 region has 17 residues. The V and J ends lost 5 bases and 2 bases, in that order; junction bases with no gene match: 12. From germline, CDR1 is SEHNR and CDR2 FQNEAQ (reference sequence). This CDR3 is CASSPIGGGRATDTQYF. CDR3 coding DNA: TGTGCCAGCAGCCCAATTGGCGGGGGGCGTGCCACAGATACGCAGTATTTT.

V usage is TRBV27 and J usage is TRBJ2-2, with D maybe TRBD2 (7 bases). This CDR3 spans 15 amino acids. V was clipped by 6 bases and J by 3 bases, with 14 bases between them. Germline assignment: CDR1 MNHEY and CDR2 SMNVEV (reference sequence). CDR3 amino acids: CASRGGGGDTGELFF. CDR3 nucleotides: TGTGCCAGCAGAGGAGGCGGGGGCGACACCGGGGAGCTGTTTTTT.

This clonotype was recorded a few times. The chain uses TRBV7-2 and TRBJ2-3; D gene unclear. CDR3 length: 15 residues. Trimming took 1 base from V and 1 from J, leaving 9 bases between them. In germline, CDR1 is SGHTA, CDR2 FQGNSA. CDR3 bases: TGTGCCAGCAGCTTAGTCCCCGGGCGCACAGATACGCAGTATTTT. Translating it yields CASSLVPGRTDTQYF.

This clonotype was recorded many times. The V call is TRBV25-1, the J call TRBJ1-5, with D uncertain. V gave up 1 base and J gave up 5 bases, with 9 bases separating them. The CDR3 totals 14 residues. CDR1 is MGHDK and CDR2 is SYGVNS in the germline V gene. CDR3 coding DNA: TGTGCCAGCAGTGAATTGGTGGGCGATCAGCCCCAGCATTTT. Translation: CASSELVGDQPQHF.

This clonotype was found a few times. The V call is TRBV12-3 or TRBV12-4, the J call TRBJ1-5, with a tentative D call TRBD1 (5 bases). This CDR3 comprises 15 residues. The V end was cut by 7 bases, the J end by 4 bases, with 17 bases between. DNA for the CDR3: TGTGCCAGCACCTTTAGTGGGGGGAGGAATCAGCCCCAGCATTTT. Translation gives CASTFSGGRNQPQHF.

This clonotype was detected ten times or more. The V and J genes are TRBV4-2 and TRBJ1-2; possibly TRBD1 for D (6 bases). This CDR3 is built from 14 residues. Per the germline V gene, CDR1 is LGHNA and CDR2 is YNFKEQ. V was clipped by 1 base and J by 6 bases, with 12 bases between them. CDR3: CASSQGSGGNGYTF. The CDR3 DNA follows: TGTGCCAGCAGCCAAGGTTCGGGGGGCAATGGCTACACCTTC.

This clonotype was detected only a few times. This rearrangement joins TRBV4-1 to TRBJ2-2; D unclear. The V end lost 4 bases, the J end lost 8 bases, and 11 bases lay between the germline ends. This CDR3 is built from 13 residues. CDR1 is MGHRA, CDR2 YSYEKL, per germline. CDR3 DNA sequence: TGCGCCAGCAGCCGTGACCAGGTTGGGGAGCTGTTTTTT. This sequence encodes CASSRDQVGELFF.

This chain links TRBV12-3 or TRBV12-4 with TRBJ1-2, with 8 bases lining up with TRBD1. The V gene end was trimmed by 6 bases and the J gene end by 8 bases; junction bases not matched to a gene: 8. The CDR3 loop spans 13 amino acids. The CDR3 bases are TGTGCCAGCAGGCTGGGACAGGATGGAGGCTACACCTTC. It is translated as CASRLGQDGGYTF.